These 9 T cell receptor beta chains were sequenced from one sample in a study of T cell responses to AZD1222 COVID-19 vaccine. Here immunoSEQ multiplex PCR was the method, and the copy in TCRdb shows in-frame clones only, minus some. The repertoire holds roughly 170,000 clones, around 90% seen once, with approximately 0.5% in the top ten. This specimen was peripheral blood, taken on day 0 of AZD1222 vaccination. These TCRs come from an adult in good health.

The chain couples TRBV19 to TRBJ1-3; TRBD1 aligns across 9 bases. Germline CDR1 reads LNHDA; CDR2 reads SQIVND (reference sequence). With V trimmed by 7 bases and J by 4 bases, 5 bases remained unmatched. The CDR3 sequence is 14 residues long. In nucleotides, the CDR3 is TGTGCCAGTACCCAGACAGGGGGAGGAAACACCATATATTTT. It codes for CASTQTGGGNTIYF.

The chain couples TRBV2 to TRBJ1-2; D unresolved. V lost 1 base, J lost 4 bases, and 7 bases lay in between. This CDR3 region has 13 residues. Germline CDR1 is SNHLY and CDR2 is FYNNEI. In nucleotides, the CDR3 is TGTGCCAGCAGTGAAGGCGGGTCCTATGGCTACACCTTC. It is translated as CASSEGGSYGYTF.

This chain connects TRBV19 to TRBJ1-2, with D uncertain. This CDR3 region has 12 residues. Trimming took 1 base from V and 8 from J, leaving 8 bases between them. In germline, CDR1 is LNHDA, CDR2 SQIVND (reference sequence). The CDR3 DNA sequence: TGTGCCAGTAGTATAGGAGTTGGGGGCTACACCTTC. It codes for CASSIGVGGYTF.

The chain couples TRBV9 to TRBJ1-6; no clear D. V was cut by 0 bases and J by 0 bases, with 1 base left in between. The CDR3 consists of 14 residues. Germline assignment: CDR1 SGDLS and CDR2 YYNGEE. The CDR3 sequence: CASSVDSYNSPLHF. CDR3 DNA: TGTGCCAGCAGCGTAGACTCCTATAATTCACCCCTCCACTTT.

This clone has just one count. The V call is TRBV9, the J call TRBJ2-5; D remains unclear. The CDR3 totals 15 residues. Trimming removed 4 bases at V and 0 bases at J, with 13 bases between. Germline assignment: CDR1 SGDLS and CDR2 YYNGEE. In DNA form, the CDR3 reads TGTGCCAGCAGCCCTCGACCCTGGTACCAAGAGACCCAGTACTTC. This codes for CASSPRPWYQETQYF.

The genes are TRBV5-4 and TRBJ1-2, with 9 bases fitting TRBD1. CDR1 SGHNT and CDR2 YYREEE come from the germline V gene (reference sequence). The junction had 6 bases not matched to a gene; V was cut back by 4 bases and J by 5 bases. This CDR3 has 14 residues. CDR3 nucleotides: TGTGCCAGCAGCCTCCGGGACAGGGTTTATGGCTACACCTTC. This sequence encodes CASSLRDRVYGYTF.

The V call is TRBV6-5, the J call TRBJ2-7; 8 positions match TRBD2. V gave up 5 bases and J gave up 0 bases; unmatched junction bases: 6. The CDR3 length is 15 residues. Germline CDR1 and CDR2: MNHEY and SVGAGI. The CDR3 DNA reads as TGTGCCAGCAGTCCCCGACTAGCGTCCTCCTACGAGCAGTACTTC. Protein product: CASSPRLASSYEQYF.

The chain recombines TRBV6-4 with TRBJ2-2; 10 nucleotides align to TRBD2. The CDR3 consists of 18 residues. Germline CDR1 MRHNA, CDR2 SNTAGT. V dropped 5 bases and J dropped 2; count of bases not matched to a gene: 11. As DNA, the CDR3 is TGTGCCAGCAGTCTTAACCCAGCGGGAGGGGTTAACACCGGGGAGCTGTTTTTT. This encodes CASSLNPAGGVNTGELFF.

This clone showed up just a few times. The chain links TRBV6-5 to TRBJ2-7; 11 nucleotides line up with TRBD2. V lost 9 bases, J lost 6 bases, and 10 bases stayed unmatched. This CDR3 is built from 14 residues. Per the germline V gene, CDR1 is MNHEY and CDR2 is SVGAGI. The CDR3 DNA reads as TGTGCCAGTTCCCCCCTGGGACTAGCGGCCGAGCAGTACTTC. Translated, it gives CASSPLGLAAEQYF.